Each of the 30 T cell receptor beta chains below was sequenced from the same sample in a study of patients and donors after allogeneic stem cell transplantation. TCRdb reanalysed the RT-PCR reads using MiXCR and keeps one entry per CDR3 protein. In the table there are about 410,000 distinct CDR3 sequences, roughly 16% of which are singletons. What was sequenced was blood, either unsorted or a sorted T cell fraction (not recorded which). The receptors shown here come from a human donor who was either an allogeneic HSCT recipient or a stem cell or donor lymphocyte infusion donor (not recorded which). It is not recorded whose cells these are; they may come from a transplant donor.

Only a few counts were recorded for this clonotype. The chain carries TRBV12-3 or TRBV12-4 and TRBJ2-7; TRBD1 matches 9 bases. There are 12 residues in the CDR3. V dropped 10 bases and J dropped 7; count of bases not matched to a gene: 8. The CDR3 reads CATRGQGPEQYF. CDR3 bases: TGTGCCACCCGAGGACAGGGGCCTGAGCAGTACTTC.

This clonotype was seen ten or more times. This chain links TRBV4-1 with TRBJ2-5; D remains ambiguous. The ends were cut back, 9 bases at V and 1 base at J, with 9 bases in the middle. Per the germline V gene, CDR1 is MGHRA and CDR2 is YSYEKL. The CDR3 spans 12 residues. The CDR3 region has the DNA TGCGCCAGTTCGGGCCTCCAAGAGACCCAGTACTTC. Translation: CASSGLQETQYF.

This chain joins TRBV5-1 and TRBJ1-2; possible D gene TRBD1, 5 bases. CDR1 is SGHRS, CDR2 YFSETQ, per germline. CDR3 size: 16 residues. Trimming removed 4 bases from V and 4 bases from J, with 20 bases in between. The chain's CDR3 is CASSQTPGGSSYGYTF. CDR3 nucleotide sequence: TGCGCCAGCAGCCAAACCCCGGGGGGGTCTTCCTATGGCTACACCTTC.

This clonotype was counted at least ten times. The chain joins TRBV20-1 to TRBJ1-2; no clear D gene. CDR1 and CDR2 from the germline V gene are DFQATT and SNEGSKA (reference sequence). V was shortened by 6 bases and J by 7 bases, with 18 bases between the two germline ends. The CDR3 totals 13 residues. CDR3 bases: TGCAGTGCCAGCGGGGTATTCCCTATTGGCTACACCTTC. Encoded protein: CSASGVFPIGYTF.

V is TRBV7-9 and J is TRBJ1-1; no definite D call. This CDR3 comprises 11 residues. V dropped 1 base and J dropped 8 bases, with 5 bases sitting between them. The germline V gene encodes CDR1 SEHNR and CDR2 FQNEAQ (reference sequence). The CDR3 region is CASSLDVEAFF. CDR3 nucleotide sequence: TGTGCCAGCAGCTTAGATGTAGAAGCTTTCTTT.

The V and J genes are TRBV5-1 and TRBJ2-7; D might be TRBD1 (5 bases). CDR1 and CDR2 (germline): SGHRS, YFSETQ. The CDR3 totals 11 residues. The V gene lost 6 bases and the J gene lost 3 bases, with 7 bases spanning the gap. Here the CDR3 reads CASKGVYEQYF. Here the CDR3 DNA reads TGCGCCAGCAAAGGGGTCTACGAGCAGTACTTC.

The V call is TRBV4-2, the J call TRBJ2-1; D call uncertain. Germline CDR1 reads LGHNA; CDR2 reads YNFKEQ. This CDR3 region has 14 residues. Trimming removed 1 base from V and 8 bases from J, with 12 bases in between. The CDR3 DNA is TGTGCCAGCAGCCAAGTTTCGACGGGCTATGAGCAGTTCTTC. This gives the protein CASSQVSTGYEQFF.

This clonotype was counted at least ten times. The rearrangement links TRBV10-3 to TRBJ1-5; D gene unclear. The germline V and J ends were trimmed by 0 bases and 9 bases, with 12 bases remaining between them. Per the germline V gene, CDR1 is ENHRY and CDR2 is SYGVKD. The CDR3 runs to 14 residues. The CDR3 is CAISESGPKRPQHF. The CDR3 DNA reads TGTGCCATCAGTGAGTCCGGGCCTAAAAGGCCCCAGCATTTT.

The chain has TRBV5-1 and TRBJ2-1; TRBD1 might be the D (6 bases). Per the germline V gene, CDR1 is SGHRS and CDR2 is YFSETQ. This CDR3 is 13 amino acids long. V lost 3 bases and J 5 bases, leaving 9 bases between the germline ends. CDR3 in DNA: TGCGCCAGCAGCTACCGGGACAACAATGAGCAGTTCTTC. Translated, it gives CASSYRDNNEQFF.

This chain joins TRBV5-1 and TRBJ1-3; possibly TRBD1 for D (6 bases). The CDR3 extends over 17 amino acids. The ends were cut back, 4 bases at V and 0 bases at J, with 17 bases in the middle. Germline CDR1 reads SGHRS; CDR2 reads YFSETQ. CDR3 DNA sequence: TGCGCCAGCAGCCCCTACCCCCAGGGGCGCTCTGGAAACACCATATATTTT. Its translation is CASSPYPQGRSGNTIYF.

This clonotype was picked up a small number of times. This chain connects TRBV5-1 to TRBJ1-1; D perhaps matches TRBD1 (6 bases). The CDR3 is made up of 14 amino acids. The germline V gene has CDR1 SGHRS and CDR2 YFSETQ. The V end lost 1 base, the J end lost 3 bases, and 10 bases lay between the germline ends. Here the CDR3 DNA reads TGCGCCAGCAGCTTGTTCCGACAGGACACTGAAGCTTTCTTT. This sequence encodes CASSLFRQDTEAFF.

This clonotype was detected a few times. The V and J genes are TRBV6-1 and TRBJ2-2; 7 bases match TRBD2. After removal of 5 bases from V and 6 bases from J, the junction contained 9 bases not matched to a gene. CDR1 is MNHNS and CDR2 is SASEGT in the germline V gene. The CDR3 extends over 15 amino acids. The chain's CDR3 is CASSQRLARPGELFF. In DNA form, the CDR3 reads TGTGCCAGCAGTCAGCGACTAGCCCGACCCGGGGAGCTGTTTTTT.

This clonotype was seen repeatedly, ten times or more. This chain links TRBV5-1 with TRBJ1-5; 7 bases are a match to TRBD1. V was pared by 1 base and J by 0 bases, with 1 base of the junction left unmatched. The CDR3 length is 15 residues. The germline V gene has CDR1 SGHRS and CDR2 YFSETQ. The chain's CDR3 is CASSLTGDSNQPQHF. The DNA of the CDR3 is TGCGCCAGCAGCTTGACAGGGGATAGCAATCAGCCCCAGCATTTT.

This clonotype was counted only a few times. J is TRBJ1-6 and V is TRBV12-3 or TRBV12-4; D gene ambiguous. The CDR3 runs to 17 residues. Trimming removed 3 bases from V and 0 bases from J, with 12 bases in between. The DNA for the CDR3 is TGTGCCAGCAGTTTTCGGGCGGCTAGCTCCTATAATTCACCCCTCCACTTT. The encoded protein is CASSFRAASSYNSPLHF.

This clonotype has a handful of counts. The V and J genes are TRBV9 and TRBJ1-2; D gene ambiguous. The CDR3 spans 12 residues. Germline CDR1 SGDLS, CDR2 YYNGEE. Trimming cost V 0 bases and J 8 bases, with 8 bases left between them. CDR3 DNA sequence: TGTGCCAGCAGCGTAGACTCTGGGGGCTACACCTTC. Translated: CASSVDSGGYTF.

The chain joins TRBV29-1 to TRBJ1-2; D remains unclear. V lost 4 bases and J lost 4, with 13 bases in between. The CDR3 length is 13 residues. The germline V gene has CDR1 SQVTM and CDR2 ANQGSEA. This chain's CDR3 is CSVAELNIYGYTF. CDR3 coding DNA: TGCAGCGTTGCAGAACTGAATATCTATGGCTACACCTTC.

V gene TRBV30 combines with J gene TRBJ1-4, with D perhaps TRBD1 (5 bases). CDR1 is GTSNPN, CDR2 SVGIG, per germline (reference sequence). Trimming pared 2 bases from V and 6 bases from J, leaving 13 bases between. CDR3 size: 14 residues. CDR3 loop: CAWSPGQGHEKLFF. The CDR3 DNA follows: TGTGCCTGGAGTCCGGGGCAGGGTCATGAAAAACTGTTTTTT.

This clonotype was detected many times. CDR3 sequence (DNA): TGCGCCAGCAGCTTGGTTGGGGCCCCGGCAGATACGCAGTATTTT. Protein product: CASSLVGAPADTQYF. The chain has TRBV5-1 and TRBJ2-3; possibly TRBD1 for D (5 bases). V was trimmed by 0 bases and J by 4 bases, leaving 12 bases between them. Germline CDR1 reads SGHRS; CDR2 reads YFSETQ. This CDR3 contains 15 residues.

The chain joins TRBV11-1 to TRBJ2-1, with 13 bases aligning to TRBD2. The germline gives CDR1 SGHAT, CDR2 FQDESV (reference sequence). Trimming took 5 bases from V and 0 from J; bases not matched to a gene: 7. The CDR3 consists of 18 residues. The CDR3 DNA reads TGTGCCAGCAGCCCCCAGGGACTAGCGGGGAGCTCCTACAATGAGCAGTTCTTC. Translating it yields CASSPQGLAGSSYNEQFF.

The rearrangement uses TRBV24-1 and TRBJ2-3, with TRBD1 matching over 7 bases. CDR3 length equals 15 residues. Losses at the gene ends were 6 bases for V and 2 bases for J; bases not matched to a gene: 7. Germline CDR1 is KGHDR and CDR2 is SFDVKD. This CDR3 reads CATSWKTGATDTQYF. The CDR3 DNA follows: TGTGCCACCAGTTGGAAAACAGGGGCCACAGATACGCAGTATTTT.

This clonotype was seen at least ten times. This chain uses TRBV30 with TRBJ2-2, with D hard to call. The length of the CDR3 is 12 residues. V was shortened by 4 bases and J by 2 bases, with 5 bases between the two germline ends. Germline loops: CDR1 GTSNPN, CDR2 SVGIG (reference sequence). The CDR3 loop reads CAWIVNTGELFF. CDR3 in DNA: TGTGCCTGGATTGTCAACACCGGGGAGCTGTTTTTT.

This clonotype was detected only a few times. The J gene is TRBJ2-5, the V gene TRBV24-1; no clear D. Trimming left V 5 bases short and J 2 bases short, with 14 bases between. The CDR3 is 15 amino acids. The V gene's germline CDR1 is KGHDR and CDR2 SFDVKD. CDR3 residues: CATSGSLGEQETQYF. The CDR3 DNA reads TGTGCCACCAGTGGGTCCCTTGGCGAACAAGAGACCCAGTACTTC.

The rearrangement joins TRBV6-2 or TRBV6-3 to TRBJ2-3; TRBD2 matches 11 bases. In germline, CDR1 is MNHEY, CDR2 SVGEGT. The V segment lost 7 bases and the J segment 3 bases; nucleotides outside the gene matches: 12. The CDR3 is made up of 17 amino acids. The CDR3 coding sequence is TGTGCCAGCACCTCATCCCCCCGGACTAGCGGGACAGATACGCAGTATTTT. Translating it yields CASTSSPRTSGTDTQYF.

Ten or more counts support this clonotype. V is TRBV29-1 and J is TRBJ2-1; D call uncertain. Germline CDR1 is SQVTM and CDR2 is ANQGSEA. The V end was cut by 4 bases, the J end by 9 bases, with 13 bases between. This CDR3 is 12 amino acids long. CDR3 in amino acids: CSVVPPRGEQFF. Written as DNA, the CDR3 is TGCAGCGTTGTCCCCCCCCGAGGTGAGCAGTTCTTC.

This chain connects TRBV4-1 to TRBJ1-1; D might be TRBD1 (5 bases). This CDR3 spans 13 amino acids. Trimming cost V 5 bases and J 11 bases, with 18 bases left between them. Germline loops: CDR1 MGHRA, CDR2 YSYEKL. As DNA, the CDR3 is TGCGCCAGCAGCATACTTTCAGGTCAGGGTGCTTTCTTT. Residues: CASSILSGQGAFF.

This clonotype has a handful of counts. This chain connects TRBV12-3 or TRBV12-4 to TRBJ2-3; 7 nucleotides align to TRBD1. This CDR3 has 13 residues. Trimming at V came to 8 bases and at J to 3 bases, leaving 5 bases not matched to a gene. CDR3 DNA sequence: TGTGCCAGCGACAGGGATGGAACAGATACGCAGTATTTT. Its translation is CASDRDGTDTQYF.

With respect to this clonotype: This sequence may be a read error, since a much larger clone differs from it by one base. The V call is TRBV5-6, the J call TRBJ1-1; no firm D call. V gave up 4 bases and J gave up 1 base, with 8 bases separating them. The germline gives CDR1 SGHDT, CDR2 YYEEEE. The CDR3 has 13 amino acids. CDR3 DNA: TGTGCCAGCAGCCCGACACGGAACACTGAAGCTTTCTTT. Protein sequence: CASSPTRNTEAFF. The full variable domain, with the rest looked up from reference TRBV5-6 and TRBJ1-1, is DAGVTQSPTHLIKTRGQQVTLRCSPKSGHDTVSWYQQALGQGPQFIFQYYEEEERQRGNFPDRFSGHQFPNYSSELNVNALLLGDSALYLCASSPTRNTEAFFGQGTRLTVV.

The genes are TRBV28 and TRBJ2-3, with TRBD1 matching 8 bases. Germline assignment: CDR1 MDHEN and CDR2 SYDVKM. The length of the CDR3 is 16 residues. The V gene end was trimmed by 7 bases and the J gene end by 1 base; junction bases not matched to a gene: 10. CDR3 in amino acids: CASTFRPGQGTDTQYF. DNA for the CDR3: TGTGCCAGCACCTTTCGACCGGGACAGGGCACAGATACGCAGTATTTT.

The chain combines TRBV15 with TRBJ2-7, with D possibly being TRBD1 (6 bases). V was trimmed by 5 bases and J by 2 bases, leaving 10 bases between them. Germline lookup yields CDR1 LNHNV and CDR2 YYDKDF (reference sequence). The CDR3 is 13 amino acids. CDR3 nucleotides: TGTGCCACCAGCGGGGACAAGACCTACGAGCAGTACTTC. This translates into CATSGDKTYEQYF.

The V and J genes are TRBV7-8 and TRBJ2-1; 12 bases are a match to TRBD2. There are 15 residues in the CDR3. Germline CDR1 SGHVS, CDR2 FQNEAQ. Germline trimming cut 5 bases from V and 7 bases from J; bases unmatched to any gene: 6. This CDR3 reads CASSALAGGLNEQFF. Here the CDR3 DNA reads TGTGCCAGCAGCGCACTAGCGGGAGGTCTGAATGAGCAGTTCTTC.